The present TCR beta chain was sequenced within a study of T cell responses to AZD1222 COVID-19 vaccine. Study findings and constraints: Donor demographics were predominantly white British with a female majority; clonal diversity may be underestimated.

CDR1 LNHDA and CDR2 SQIVND come from the germline V gene (reference sequence). The CDR3 covers 14 residues. V was cut by 4 bases and J by 4 bases, with 11 bases left in between. Produced via immunoSEQ multiplex PCR; TCRdb's table is partial and in-frame only. Of some 100,000 clones listed, 88% are singletons. As regards this clone: What it recognizes is unknown.

The sequenced sample was peripheral blood, obtained on day 0 of AZD1222 vaccination. The chain links TRBV19 to TRBJ2-1, with a tentative D call TRBD1 (6 bases). This TCR came from an adult in good health. Here the CDR3 DNA reads TGTGCCAGTAGTAGTAACAGGGAATACAATGAGCAGTTCTTC. The encoded protein is CASSSNREYNEQFF. The whole variable domain, remainder taken from reference TRBV19 and TRBJ2-1, is DGGITQSPKYLFRKEGQNVTLSCEQNLNHDAMYWYRQDPGQGLRLIYYSQIVNDFQKGDIAEGYSVSREKKESFPLTVTSAQKNPTAFYLCASSSNREYNEQFFGPGTRLTVL.